This TCR beta chain was identified during a study of CD8 T cells in ankylosing spondylitis (dated by TCRdb to about 2017). Some background on the complete study: The study profiled T cell receptor beta repertoires in healthy donors and ankylosing spondylitis patients to find disease-linked TCR variants. Peripheral blood samples were taken, and synovial fluid was additionally collected from ankylosing spondylitis patients. The full study cohort was made up of about 25 ankylosing spondylitis patients and around 100 healthy donors.

The data were produced on an Illumina HiSeq 2500. Quantitative 5'-RACE with molecular barcodes was the method used to prepare the TCR beta libraries. In the source study's methods: Disease-linked TCR variants were identified with a new computational method built on a probabilistic model of VDJ rearrangement. The public reads were quality trimmed at Q25 with fastp and then assembled into clones with MiXCR by TCRdb, keeping productive beta chains. Every entry covers one CDR3 protein and lists the most common genes and DNA from its rows. These V and J calls originate from TCRdb's pipeline instead of the authors' own analysis. The sample table shows 250,000 or so distinct CDR3 sequences, and about 24% are seen once. The top ten hold around 0.64% of the sample. This clonotype was observed many times. Its antigen is unknown. The record has no base qualities; no much larger clone is one base away. Broader findings and caveats from the paper: Some motif variants had previously been reported in the synovial fluid and blood of reactive arthritis patients, which suggests shared mechanisms of disease initiation. The disease-linked clones had a CD8+ phenotype and were found at relatively low frequencies in peripheral blood. Blood from ankylosing spondylitis patients appeared to be characterized by a TCR beta motif made up of under ten highly homologous amino acid variants. The disease-linked clones were reported as significantly enriched in matched synovial fluid samples from ankylosing spondylitis patients.

The origin of this receptor is a male donor with ankylosing spondylitis or in good health (not recorded which). The sequencing input was blood, either unsorted or a sorted T cell fraction (not recorded which).

The CDR3: CSAPAAQETQYF. The base sequence is TGCAGTGCGCCCGCGGCCCAAGAGACCCAGTACTTC. The rearranged chain carries TRBV20-1 and TRBJ2-5, with no D gene named confidently. The CDR3 starts with the cysteine, ends with the phenylalanine, and has 12 residues. Only CDR3 DNA remains: 36 bases, in frame from the first base. The junction carries 9 bases between V and J, which are trimmed by 6 bases and 1 base respectively. For CDR1 and CDR2, the germline V gene (reference sequence) lists DFQATT and SNEGSKA.